Listed below are T cell receptor beta chains from one sample, sequenced in a study of early T cells in non-severe SARS-CoV-2 infection. TCRdb fed the 5' RACE reads into MiXCR, producing one record per CDR3 protein. The sample holds tens of thousands of distinct CDR3 sequences, 8.5% to 12% seen once. This sample comprised whole blood, obtained at baseline. The receptors derive from an adult who was a healthcare worker with PCR-confirmed SARS-CoV-2 infection or an uninfected control (not recorded which). CDR3s leave out the opening cysteine and the closing phenylalanine or tryptophan.

v_call	cdr3_aa
TRBV19	ASSPRAGLYYEQY
TRBV3-1	ASSHRDRPLLAF
TRBV25-1	ASSPRDRPYQETQY
TRBV15	ATSRREHTGELF
TRBV5-1	ASSSGQAGYEQY
TRBV28	ATDPGTRPSYEQY
TRBV30	AWTDGSKGYT
TRBV4-1	ASSQEEDEQF
TRBV10-2	ASSDRRPPGELF
TRBV4-2	ASSQAQRDTSSGANVLT
TRBV19	ASRGTGQETQY